This TCR beta chain is drawn from a study of vaccination and CD4 T cells after COVID-19. Background on the study: Cellular stimulation was performed using overlapping spike peptides derived from SARS-CoV-2, HCoV-NL63, HCoV-OC43 and HCoV-229E.

Sample treatment: approximately 9-day PBMC culture with coronavirus spike peptide pools or control peptides (ViraFEST assay). ViraFEST used peptide pools to expand antigen-specific T cells, then sequenced TCRs. Each well held 2 million to 2.5 million PBMCs in IL-2 (about 10 IU/ml) medium with 10 ug/ml peptide pools. CD4+ T cells were isolated by negative selection after less than eleven days of culture. This clonotype was picked up a small number of times. Its antigen remains unknown. CDR1 and CDR2 from the germline V gene are DFQATT and SNEGSKA (reference sequence). Trimming pared 4 bases from V and 8 bases from J, leaving 11 bases between. The CDR3 length is 11 residues. Cultured CD4+ T cells had their DNA profiled by the Oncomine TCR Beta short-read assay. TCRdb passed the PCR reads through MiXCR, listing each CDR3 protein once. Of about 12,000 distinct CDR3 sequences detected, 60% to 80% appear once; the ten largest clones hold approximately 22%.

The sequenced sample was CD4+ T cells from blood, cultured in vitro. This TCR was recovered from a human donor who had recovered from COVID-19. The chain is built from TRBV20-1 and TRBJ1-2, with a tentative D call TRBD1 (6 bases). CDR3 amino acids: CSAIVRGGYTF. CDR3 DNA: TGCAGTGCTATAGTCAGGGGAGGCTACACCTTC.